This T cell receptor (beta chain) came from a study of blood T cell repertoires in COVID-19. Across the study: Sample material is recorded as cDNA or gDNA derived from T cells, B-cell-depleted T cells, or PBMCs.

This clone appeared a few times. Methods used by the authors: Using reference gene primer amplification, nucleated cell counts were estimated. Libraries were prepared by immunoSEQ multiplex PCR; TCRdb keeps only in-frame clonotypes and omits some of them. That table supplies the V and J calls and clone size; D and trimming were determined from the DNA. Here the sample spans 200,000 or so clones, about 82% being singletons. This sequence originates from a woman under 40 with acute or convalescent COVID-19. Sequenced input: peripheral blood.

CDR3 DNA: TGTGCCAGCAGCTTCTCCCAAGAGACCCAGTACTTC. Its translation: CASSFSQETQYF. The chain combines TRBV7-2 with TRBJ2-5; D ambiguous. The germline gives CDR1 SGHTA, CDR2 FQGNSA. V was shortened by 3 bases and J by 1 base, with 3 bases between the two germline ends. The CDR3 has 12 residues.